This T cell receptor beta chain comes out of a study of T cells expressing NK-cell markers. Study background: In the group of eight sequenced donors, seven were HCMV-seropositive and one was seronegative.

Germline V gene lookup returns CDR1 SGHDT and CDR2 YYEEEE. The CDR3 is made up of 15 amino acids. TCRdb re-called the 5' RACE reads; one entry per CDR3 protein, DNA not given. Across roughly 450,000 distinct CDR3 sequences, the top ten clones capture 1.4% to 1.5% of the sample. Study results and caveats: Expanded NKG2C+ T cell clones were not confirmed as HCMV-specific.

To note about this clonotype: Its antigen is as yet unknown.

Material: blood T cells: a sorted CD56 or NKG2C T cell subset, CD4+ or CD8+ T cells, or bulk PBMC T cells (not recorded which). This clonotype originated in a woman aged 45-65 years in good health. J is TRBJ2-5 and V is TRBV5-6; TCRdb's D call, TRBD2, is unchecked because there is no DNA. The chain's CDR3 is CASSAEGPGQETQYF.